This T cell receptor beta chain was captured in a study of cytomegalovirus exposure and HLA in healthy donors. Per germline, CDR1 WNHNN and CDR2 SYGVQD (reference sequence). V was trimmed by 0 bases and J by 7 bases, leaving 9 bases between them. The CDR3 covers 14 residues. Whole-study results and caveats: Diagnosis of cytomegalovirus status made by the classifier reportedly showed high specificity and sensitivity. V- and J-gene trimming in TCR beta was tied to a missense DCLRE1C variant by an analysis performed later.

Primers for the PCR totalled 60 Vbeta and 13 Jbeta. Original methodology: An analysis that came later counted 80 million or so unique TCR beta chains, approximately 10 million shared. Sequencing used immunoSEQ multiplex PCR; TCRdb keeps in-frame clones, though not all of them. Clonal size and the V and J genes are those of that table, whereas D and trimming came from the DNA. The sample has around 240,000 clones, 82% seen once. To note about this clone: Antigen specificity is unknown.

Sequencing was carried out using PBMCs. This clonotype was sampled from a woman aged 40 to 49 in good health and CMV-seropositive. The chain recombines TRBV10-1 with TRBJ1-4; D is undetermined. As DNA, the CDR3 is TGCGCCAGCAGTGAGTCCGGCAGGCTTGAAAAACTGTTTTTT. Translated, it gives CASSESGRLEKLFF.